Listed below are T cell receptor beta chains from one sample, sequenced in a study of blood T cell repertoires in COVID-19. Measured with immunoSEQ multiplex PCR; TCRdb has only the in-frame clones, and not every one. Of 300,000 to 450,000 clones listed, about 87% are singletons. The specimen was peripheral blood. These receptors originate from a human donor in a cohort sampled during active COVID-19. Each CDR3 is given with its conserved first and last residue. Each record gives: J gene, clone size, V gene, D gene, CDR3 DNA, CDR3 protein. A D gene is named only where the DNA matches it firmly. Clone size is given for some rows only: seen once, a few or many times, or a class if the clone is expanded.

j_gene: TRBJ2-1; abundance: .; v_gene: TRBV6-5; d_gene: .; CDR3nt: TGTGCCAGCAGTTACACGGCGGGATACAATGAGCAGTTCTTC; CDR3aa: CASSYTAGYNEQFF
j_gene: TRBJ2-2; abundance: .; v_gene: TRBV3-1/TRBV3-2; d_gene: .; CDR3nt: TGTGCCAGCAGCCGAGGTACCGGGGAGCTGTTTTTT; CDR3aa: CASSRGTGELFF
j_gene: TRBJ1-1; abundance: .; v_gene: TRBV5-1; d_gene: .; CDR3nt: TGCGCCAGCAGCTTGGGGGGCATAGCTTTCTTT; CDR3aa: CASSLGGIAFF
j_gene: TRBJ2-3; abundance: .; v_gene: TRBV5-1; d_gene: TRBD2; CDR3nt: TGCGCCAGCAGGCGGGGGGAAGCTGGGGATACGCAGTATTTT; CDR3aa: CASRRGEAGDTQYF
j_gene: TRBJ2-7; abundance: .; v_gene: TRBV7-2; d_gene: .; CDR3nt: TGTGCCAGCAGACGGGAAGCTTACTCCTACGAGCAGTACTTC; CDR3aa: CASRREAYSYEQYF
j_gene: TRBJ2-1; abundance: .; v_gene: TRBV6-1; d_gene: .; CDR3nt: TGTGCCAGCAGTGAAATACTAGCCTACAATGAGCAGTTCTTC; CDR3aa: CASSEILAYNEQFF
j_gene: TRBJ1-2; abundance: .; v_gene: TRBV30; d_gene: TRBD1; CDR3nt: TGTGCCTGGGACGACAGGGGTGTGAACTATGGCTACACCTTC; CDR3aa: CAWDDRGVNYGYTF
j_gene: TRBJ2-3; abundance: .; v_gene: TRBV7-3; d_gene: TRBD2; CDR3nt: TGTGCCAGCAGCTTATTAGGGGCTAGCGGGACGGGCACAGATACGCAGTATTTT; CDR3aa: CASSLLGASGTGTDTQYF
j_gene: TRBJ1-5; abundance: once; v_gene: TRBV12-3/TRBV12-4; d_gene: TRBD1; CDR3nt: TGTGCCAGCACCCTGGACAGGGTCGGCCCCCAGCATTTT; CDR3aa: CASTLDRVGPQHF
j_gene: TRBJ2-3; abundance: .; v_gene: TRBV4-2; d_gene: TRBD2; CDR3nt: TGTGCCAGCAGCCCAGTGACTAGCGGGAGAAATACGCAGTATTTT; CDR3aa: CASSPVTSGRNTQYF
j_gene: TRBJ2-3; abundance: .; v_gene: TRBV11-2; d_gene: .; CDR3nt: TGTGCCAGCAGCCCGTCGGGGGACTCCGGTTTGCGTACGCAGTATTTT; CDR3aa: CASSPSGDSGLRTQYF
j_gene: TRBJ2-7; abundance: .; v_gene: TRBV2; d_gene: .; CDR3nt: TGTGCCAGTGCCGGGACTGGTCCCTACGAGCAGTACTTC; CDR3aa: CASAGTGPYEQYF
j_gene: TRBJ2-5; abundance: .; v_gene: TRBV25-1; d_gene: .; CDR3nt: TGTGCCAGCAGTGAATACAGCGGCCAAGAGACCCAGTACTTC; CDR3aa: CASSEYSGQETQYF
j_gene: TRBJ2-7; abundance: .; v_gene: TRBV30; d_gene: .; CDR3nt: TGTGCCTGGAGTGGGACTGGTTACGAGCAGTACTTC; CDR3aa: CAWSGTGYEQYF
j_gene: TRBJ2-7; abundance: .; v_gene: TRBV6-1; d_gene: TRBD2; CDR3nt: TGTGCCAGCAGTGAAGCTCTGGGGGAGGGGTTCTACGAGCAGTACTTC; CDR3aa: CASSEALGEGFYEQYF
j_gene: TRBJ2-3; abundance: few; v_gene: TRBV14; d_gene: TRBD2; CDR3nt: TGTGCCAGCGCGGGACTAGCGGGAGAAGACACAGATACGCAGTATTTT; CDR3aa: CASAGLAGEDTDTQYF
j_gene: TRBJ2-5; abundance: few; v_gene: TRBV13; d_gene: .; CDR3nt: TGTGCCAGCAGTCTATGGTCCCCTAGTTCAGAGACCCAGTACTTC; CDR3aa: CASSLWSPSSETQYF
j_gene: TRBJ1-4; abundance: .; v_gene: TRBV7-9; d_gene: TRBD1; CDR3nt: TGTGCCAGCGGTCAGACAGGGGGTGATGAAAAACTGTTTTTT; CDR3aa: CASGQTGGDEKLFF
j_gene: TRBJ2-1; abundance: .; v_gene: TRBV7-9; d_gene: .; CDR3nt: TGTGCCAGCAGCCCGGAGTCCCCCTGGGAGCGTGAGCAGTTCTTC; CDR3aa: CASSPESPWEREQFF
j_gene: TRBJ1-2; abundance: .; v_gene: TRBV5-1; d_gene: TRBD1; CDR3nt: TGCGCCAGCAGCGTAAGACAGGGTGGGGATCTCTCCTATGGCTACACCTTC; CDR3aa: CASSVRQGGDLSYGYTF
j_gene: TRBJ1-6; abundance: once; v_gene: TRBV7-3; d_gene: .; CDR3nt: TGTGCCAGCAGCTTACAGGGCAGCGATAATTCACCCCTCCACTTT; CDR3aa: CASSLQGSDNSPLHF
j_gene: TRBJ2-3; abundance: .; v_gene: TRBV19; d_gene: TRBD2; CDR3nt: TGTGCCAGTAGCCCCGGGGATAGCGGGGGGGGTTGGGATACGCAGTATTTT; CDR3aa: CASSPGDSGGGWDTQYF
j_gene: TRBJ2-1; abundance: .; v_gene: TRBV5-4; d_gene: TRBD2; CDR3nt: TGTGCCAGCAGCACCGGACTAGCGGGAGGTTCCTACAATGAGCAGTTCTTC; CDR3aa: CASSTGLAGGSYNEQFF
j_gene: TRBJ2-7; abundance: .; v_gene: TRBV29-1; d_gene: .; CDR3nt: TGCAGCGTTGAAGATGTACAGATACACGAGCAGTACTTC; CDR3aa: CSVEDVQIHEQYF
j_gene: TRBJ1-2; abundance: .; v_gene: TRBV6-6; d_gene: .; CDR3nt: TGTGCCAGCAGTTATTTCCCCCAAAACTATGGCTACACCTTC; CDR3aa: CASSYFPQNYGYTF
j_gene: TRBJ2-5; abundance: .; v_gene: TRBV21-1; d_gene: .; CDR3nt: TGTGCCAGCAGCAAAGCTAGGGAGGAGACCCAGTACTTC; CDR3aa: CASSKAREETQYF
j_gene: TRBJ2-7; abundance: few; v_gene: TRBV6-1; d_gene: TRBD1; CDR3nt: TGTGCCAGCAGTGGGGGACAGGCCACGCCGGGTCACGAGCAGTACTTC; CDR3aa: CASSGGQATPGHEQYF
j_gene: TRBJ1-1; abundance: .; v_gene: TRBV30; d_gene: .; CDR3nt: TGTGCCTGGATACATGTACAGGGTGATGAAGCTTTCTTT; CDR3aa: CAWIHVQGDEAFF
j_gene: TRBJ1-2; abundance: .; v_gene: TRBV19; d_gene: TRBD1; CDR3nt: TGTGCCAGTAGGAAGGACAGGGGGGATGGCTACACCTTC; CDR3aa: CASRKDRGDGYTF
j_gene: TRBJ2-5; abundance: .; v_gene: TRBV9; d_gene: .; CDR3nt: TGTGCCAGCAGCGGCGGTGTCCAAGAGACCCAGTACTTC; CDR3aa: CASSGGVQETQYF
j_gene: TRBJ2-3; abundance: .; v_gene: TRBV5-4; d_gene: .; CDR3nt: TGTGCCAGCAGCCCGGGTCAAGCCGGAACAGATACGCAGTATTTT; CDR3aa: CASSPGQAGTDTQYF
j_gene: TRBJ1-1; abundance: .; v_gene: TRBV19; d_gene: .; CDR3nt: TGTGCCAGTAGTATGGGCAGGCCGGGGGCTGAAGCTTTCTTT; CDR3aa: CASSMGRPGAEAFF
j_gene: TRBJ1-3; abundance: .; v_gene: TRBV28; d_gene: .; CDR3nt: TGTGCCAGCAGTTTTATCACAAACTCTGGAAACACCATATATTTT; CDR3aa: CASSFITNSGNTIYF
j_gene: TRBJ2-1; abundance: .; v_gene: TRBV11-2; d_gene: TRBD2; CDR3nt: TGTGCCAGCAGCCCCCGGACTAGCGCGGGTGGGGAGCAGTTCTTC; CDR3aa: CASSPRTSAGGEQFF
j_gene: TRBJ2-7; abundance: .; v_gene: TRBV5-1; d_gene: TRBD1; CDR3nt: TGCGCCAGCAGCTTGGGGGCAGGGGGCCCCTACGAGCAGTACTTC; CDR3aa: CASSLGAGGPYEQYF
j_gene: TRBJ2-1; abundance: .; v_gene: TRBV4-1; d_gene: TRBD2; CDR3nt: TGCGCCAGCAGCCCGTTAGGAAATAGCGGGGATAGCTCCTACAATGAGCAGTTCTTC; CDR3aa: CASSPLGNSGDSSYNEQFF
j_gene: TRBJ2-4; abundance: .; v_gene: TRBV5-4; d_gene: .; CDR3nt: TGTGCCAGCGCCTACAGGACTTCGAGGGACACAATACTAGCCAAAAACATTCAGTACTTC; CDR3aa: CASAYRTSRDTILAKNIQYF
j_gene: TRBJ2-1; abundance: .; v_gene: TRBV4-1; d_gene: TRBD2; CDR3nt: TGCGCCAGCAGCCCCGGACTAGCGGGGGGGCCTGAGCAGTTCTTC; CDR3aa: CASSPGLAGGPEQFF
j_gene: TRBJ2-6; abundance: .; v_gene: TRBV14; d_gene: .; CDR3nt: TGTGCCAGCAGCCAAGATCTTTCGTGGCAGTTAAGCTCTGGGGCCAACGTCCTGACTTTC; CDR3aa: CASSQDLSWQLSSGANVLTF
j_gene: TRBJ2-3; abundance: .; v_gene: TRBV10-3; d_gene: .; CDR3nt: TGTGCCATCCGCTCGGGGGATACGCAGTATTTT; CDR3aa: CAIRSGDTQYF
j_gene: TRBJ2-2; abundance: .; v_gene: TRBV7-3; d_gene: .; CDR3nt: TGTGCCAGCAGCTCCGCTACCGCCCCCCGGGAGCTGTTTTTT; CDR3aa: CASSSATAPRELFF
j_gene: TRBJ2-2; abundance: .; v_gene: TRBV19; d_gene: .; CDR3nt: TGTGCCAGTAGTATTTCCCGGAACACCGGGGAGCTGTTTTTT; CDR3aa: CASSISRNTGELFF
j_gene: TRBJ2-2; abundance: .; v_gene: TRBV5-4; d_gene: TRBD1; CDR3nt: TGTGCCAGCAGACCCGGACAGGGGCGGAACACCGGGGAGCTGTTTTTT; CDR3aa: CASRPGQGRNTGELFF
j_gene: TRBJ1-2; abundance: once; v_gene: TRBV5-6; d_gene: TRBD1; CDR3nt: TGTGCCAGCAGCTACGACAGGGGCATCTATGGCTACACCTTC; CDR3aa: CASSYDRGIYGYTF
j_gene: TRBJ1-1; abundance: .; v_gene: TRBV28; d_gene: .; CDR3nt: TGTGCCAGCAGTGGGGTTGGACTAAACACTGAAGCTTTCTTT; CDR3aa: CASSGVGLNTEAFF
j_gene: TRBJ1-4; abundance: .; v_gene: TRBV18; d_gene: .; CDR3nt: TGTGCCAGCTCACTACAGGGTACAACTAATGAAAAACTGTTTTTT; CDR3aa: CASSLQGTTNEKLFF
j_gene: TRBJ2-1; abundance: once; v_gene: TRBV5-6; d_gene: .; CDR3nt: TGTGCCAGCAGCTTGGTATCCTTACAGGCCAATGAGCAGTTCTTC; CDR3aa: CASSLVSLQANEQFF